These 12 T cell receptor beta chains originate from one sample sequenced in a study of beta chain features in type 1 diabetes. Investigators reverse transcribed all isolated RNA, so they sequenced expressed TCRB transcripts. This table comes from immunoSEQ multiplex PCR, and its TCRdb copy is limited to in-frame clones, with some not included. The sample lists 150,000 to 190,000 clones, over 7.5% occurring once. The sample taken for sequencing was central memory CD4+ T cells from blood. These receptors all come from a man between 18 and 35 years old in good health.

This clone showed up just a few times. The V gene is TRBV20-1, the J gene TRBJ1-2, with D perhaps matching TRBD1 (6 bases). Germline CDR1 DFQATT, CDR2 SNEGSKA (reference sequence). V was clipped by 5 bases and J by 4 bases, with 8 bases between them. The CDR3 is made up of 11 amino acids. DNA of the CDR3: TGCAGTGCTTCGACAGGCTATGGCTACACCTTC. This translates into CSASTGYGYTF.

This clone was counted a few times. The chain uses TRBV19 and TRBJ1-1; D possibly corresponds to TRBD1 (6 bases). This CDR3 contains 15 residues. V lost 5 bases, J lost 2 bases, and 15 bases lay in between. In germline, CDR1 is LNHDA, CDR2 SQIVND (reference sequence). In nucleotides, the CDR3 is TGTGCCAGTAGTCCCCGGACCAGGGGCAACACTGAAGCTTTCTTT. Translated, it gives CASSPRTRGNTEAFF.

There are a few counts of this clone. The chain recombines TRBV27 with TRBJ2-2, with a weak D call TRBD2 (5 bases). Trimming left V 4 bases short and J 5 bases short, with 11 bases between. The CDR3 totals 14 residues. Per the germline V gene, CDR1 is MNHEY and CDR2 is SMNVEV (reference sequence). The CDR3 here is CASSWVGMTGELFF. DNA of the CDR3: TGTGCCAGCAGTTGGGTCGGGATGACCGGGGAGCTGTTTTTT.

This clone was detected only a few times. The rearrangement joins TRBV2 to TRBJ1-5; no definite D call. The CDR3 totals 14 residues. Germline V lookup: CDR1 SNHLY, CDR2 FYNNEI. Trimming removed 10 bases at V and 2 bases at J, with 15 bases between. This CDR3 reads CATQLGFGNQPQHF. The CDR3 DNA is TGTGCCACCCAACTAGGGTTTGGCAATCAGCCCCAGCATTTT.

Only a few counts were recorded for this clone. The rearrangement joins TRBV6-6 to TRBJ1-1; D is perhaps TRBD1 (5 bases). This CDR3 has 13 amino acids. Deletions cut 4 bases from V and 3 bases from J, with 9 bases between. CDR1 and CDR2 from the germline V gene are MNHNY and SVGAGI (reference sequence). This CDR3 is CASSSLGDTEAFF. The CDR3, as DNA: TGTGCCAGCAGTTCCCTAGGGGACACTGAAGCTTTCTTT.

The chain recombines TRBV30 with TRBJ2-3; TRBD1 might be the D (6 bases). The CDR3 covers 15 residues. Trimming stripped 0 bases from V and 4 bases from J, with 14 bases between. Germline V gene data show CDR1 as GTSNPN and CDR2 as SVGIG (reference sequence). The CDR3 loop is CAWSVLGQGSDTQYF. CDR3 nucleotide sequence: TGTGCCTGGAGTGTATTAGGGCAGGGGTCAGATACGCAGTATTTT. Complete variable domain (other parts from reference TRBV30 and TRBJ2-3): SQTIHQWPATLVQPVGSPLSLECTVEGTSNPNLYWYRQAAGRGLQLLFYSVGIGQISSEVPQNLSASRPQDRQFILSSKKLLLSDSGFYLCAWSVLGQGSDTQYFGPGTRLTVL.

This clone was detected a few times. This chain joins TRBV4-2 and TRBJ2-5, with 7 bases identical to TRBD2. V gave up 8 bases and J gave up 2 bases; unmatched junction bases: 14. The germline gives CDR1 LGHNA, CDR2 YNFKEQ. This CDR3 comprises 16 residues. CDR3: CASGQKSGAYQETQYF. CDR3 DNA: TGTGCCAGCGGTCAAAAGAGCGGGGCATATCAAGAGACCCAGTACTTC.

A few counts support this clone. The chain uses TRBV6-5 and TRBJ2-3; TRBD1 aligns across 8 bases. The junction had 6 bases not matched to a gene; V was cut back by 10 bases and J by 3 bases. The germline V gene encodes CDR1 MNHEY and CDR2 SVGAGI. This CDR3 is built from 13 residues. CDR3 sequence (DNA): TGTGCCACAAACAGGGGGGTAACAGATACGCAGTATTTT. Protein sequence: CATNRGVTDTQYF.

The V and J genes are TRBV6-1 and TRBJ1-4; no definite D call. Looked up from germline, CDR1 is MNHNS and CDR2 is SASEGT. The V and J ends lost 5 bases and 8 bases respectively, with 12 bases between them. This CDR3 is built from 13 residues. The CDR3 coding sequence is TGTGCCAGCAGTCCCCCGCCGGAGGAAAAACTGTTTTTT. Its translation: CASSPPPEEKLFF.

The V call is TRBV28, the J call TRBJ2-7, with a possible D match to TRBD2 (6 bases). V gave up 6 bases and J gave up 4 bases, with 13 bases separating them. The CDR3 consists of 13 residues. Germline CDR1 is MDHEN and CDR2 is SYDVKM. The CDR3 DNA reads as TGTGCCAGCAGAGGTGTTGGGGGGTACGAGCAGTACTTC. Its protein is CASRGVGGYEQYF.

The chain uses TRBV19 and TRBJ2-5; D remains ambiguous. Trimming removed 3 bases from V and 9 bases from J, with 14 bases in between. The CDR3 contains 13 residues. Looked up from germline, CDR1 is LNHDA and CDR2 is SQIVND (reference sequence). CDR3 bases: TGTGCCAGTAGTATGGGCACGGAATCGGCCCAGTACTTC. This gives the protein CASSMGTESAQYF.

The chain employs TRBV7-2 and TRBJ1-1; D is ambiguous. The CDR3 totals 13 residues. The germline V gene has CDR1 SGHTA and CDR2 FQGNSA. V was trimmed by 0 bases and J by 4 bases, leaving 6 bases between them. The CDR3 bases are TGTGCCAGCAGCTTAGCGAGAGGCACTGAAGCTTTCTTT. Translation: CASSLARGTEAFF.